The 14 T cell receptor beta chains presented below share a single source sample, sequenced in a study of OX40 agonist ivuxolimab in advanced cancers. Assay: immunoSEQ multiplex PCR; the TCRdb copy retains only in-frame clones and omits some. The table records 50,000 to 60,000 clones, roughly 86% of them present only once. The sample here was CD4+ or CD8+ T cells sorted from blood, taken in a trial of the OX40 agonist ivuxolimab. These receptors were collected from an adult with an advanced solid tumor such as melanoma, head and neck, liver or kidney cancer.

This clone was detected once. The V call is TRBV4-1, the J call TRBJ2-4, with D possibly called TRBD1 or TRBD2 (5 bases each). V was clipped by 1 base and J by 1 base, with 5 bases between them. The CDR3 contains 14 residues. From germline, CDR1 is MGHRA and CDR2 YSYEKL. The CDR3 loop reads CASSQGGAKNIQYF. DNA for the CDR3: TGCGCCAGCAGCCAAGGGGGGGCCAAAAACATTCAGTACTTC.

The CDR3 spells CASSLAGDRDTQYF. In DNA form, the CDR3 reads TGTGCCAGCAGCCTAGCGGGAGATCGAGATACGCAGTATTTT. The chain has TRBV25-1 and TRBJ2-3, with 10 positions matching TRBD2. Germline loops: CDR1 MGHDK, CDR2 SYGVNS. V was clipped by 6 bases and J by 5 bases; unmatched bases: 5. The CDR3 contains 14 residues.

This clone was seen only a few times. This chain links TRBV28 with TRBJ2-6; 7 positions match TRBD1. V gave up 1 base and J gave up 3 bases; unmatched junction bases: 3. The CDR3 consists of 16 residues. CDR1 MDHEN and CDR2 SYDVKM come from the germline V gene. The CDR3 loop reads CASSLLGGLGANVLTF. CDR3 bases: TGTGCCAGCAGTTTATTAGGGGGCCTTGGGGCCAACGTCCTGACTTTC.

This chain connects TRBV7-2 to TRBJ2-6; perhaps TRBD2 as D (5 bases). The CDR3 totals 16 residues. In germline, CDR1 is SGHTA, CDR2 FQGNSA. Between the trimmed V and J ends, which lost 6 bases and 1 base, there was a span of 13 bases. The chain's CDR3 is CASRSLRTSGANVLTF. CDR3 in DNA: TGTGCCAGCAGATCCCTTCGGACTTCTGGGGCCAACGTCCTGACTTTC.

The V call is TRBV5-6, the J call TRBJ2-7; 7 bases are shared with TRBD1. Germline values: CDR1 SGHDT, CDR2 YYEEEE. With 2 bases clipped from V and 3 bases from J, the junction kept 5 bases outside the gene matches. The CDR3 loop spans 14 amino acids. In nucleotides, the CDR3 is TGTGCCAGCAGCTTTGACAGGGTCCACTACGAGCAGTACTTC. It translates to CASSFDRVHYEQYF.

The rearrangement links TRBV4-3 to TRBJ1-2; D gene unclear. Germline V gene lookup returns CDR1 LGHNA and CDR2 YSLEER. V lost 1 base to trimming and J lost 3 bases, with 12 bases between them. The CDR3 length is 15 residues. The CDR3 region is CASSQVSTKDYGYTF. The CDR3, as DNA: TGCGCCAGCAGCCAAGTTTCAACGAAGGACTATGGCTACACCTTC.

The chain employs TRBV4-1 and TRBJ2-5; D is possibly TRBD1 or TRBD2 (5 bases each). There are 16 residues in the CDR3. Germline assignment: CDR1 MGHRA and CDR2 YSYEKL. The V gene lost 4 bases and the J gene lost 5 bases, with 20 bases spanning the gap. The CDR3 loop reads CASSPPRSWGTETQYF. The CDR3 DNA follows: TGCGCCAGCAGCCCCCCCCGATCTTGGGGGACGGAGACCCAGTACTTC.

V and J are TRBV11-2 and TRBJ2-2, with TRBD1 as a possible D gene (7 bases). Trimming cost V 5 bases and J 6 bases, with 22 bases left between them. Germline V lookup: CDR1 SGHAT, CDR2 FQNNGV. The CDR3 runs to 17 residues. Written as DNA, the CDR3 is TGTGCCAGCAGCCGGAGGGTCCAGGACAGGCTCCCCGGGGAGCTGTTTTTT. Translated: CASSRRVQDRLPGELFF.

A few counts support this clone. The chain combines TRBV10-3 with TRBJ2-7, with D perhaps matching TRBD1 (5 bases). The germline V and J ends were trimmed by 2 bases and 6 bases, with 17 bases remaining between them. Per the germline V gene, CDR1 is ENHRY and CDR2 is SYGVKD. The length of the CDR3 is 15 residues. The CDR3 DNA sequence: TGTGCCATCAGTGAGCGAACAGGCACCCTTTCCGAGCAGTACTTC. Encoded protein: CAISERTGTLSEQYF.

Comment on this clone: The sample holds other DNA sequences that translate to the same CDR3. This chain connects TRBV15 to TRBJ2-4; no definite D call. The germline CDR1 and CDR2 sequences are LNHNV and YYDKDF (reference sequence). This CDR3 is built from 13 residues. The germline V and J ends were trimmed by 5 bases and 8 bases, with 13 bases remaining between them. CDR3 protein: CATSRSLVDIQYF. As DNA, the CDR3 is TGTGCCACCAGCCGAAGCCTTGTGGACATTCAGTACTTC.

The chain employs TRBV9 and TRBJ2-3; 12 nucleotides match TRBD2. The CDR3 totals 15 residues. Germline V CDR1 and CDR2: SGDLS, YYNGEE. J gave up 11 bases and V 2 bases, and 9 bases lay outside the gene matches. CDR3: CASSVDSSGLAGQYF. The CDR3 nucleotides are TGTGCCAGCAGCGTTGATAGTTCGGGACTAGCGGGGCAGTATTTT.

Here the CDR3 reads CASRGVRGGFNQPQHF. The DNA of the CDR3 is TGTGCCAGCAGGGGGGTCAGGGGGGGGTTCAATCAGCCCCAGCATTTT. The V call is TRBV27, the J call TRBJ1-5, with 7 bases identical to TRBD1. The V and J ends lost 6 bases and 3 bases, in that order; junction bases with no gene match: 11. Germline CDR1 reads MNHEY; CDR2 reads SMNVEV (reference sequence). The CDR3 has 16 residues.

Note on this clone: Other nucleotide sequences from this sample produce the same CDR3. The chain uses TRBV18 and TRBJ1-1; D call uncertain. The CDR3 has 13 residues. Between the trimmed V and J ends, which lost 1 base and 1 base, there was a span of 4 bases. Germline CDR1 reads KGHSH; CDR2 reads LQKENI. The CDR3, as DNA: TGTGCCAGCTCACCACAGGGGAACACTGAAGCTTTCTTT. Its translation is CASSPQGNTEAFF.

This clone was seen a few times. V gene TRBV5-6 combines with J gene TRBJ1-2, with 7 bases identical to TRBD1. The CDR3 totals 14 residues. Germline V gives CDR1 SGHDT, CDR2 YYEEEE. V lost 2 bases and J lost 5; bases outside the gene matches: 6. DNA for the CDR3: TGTGCCAGCAGCTTAGGACAGGATGGGTATGGCTACACCTTC. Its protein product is CASSLGQDGYGYTF.